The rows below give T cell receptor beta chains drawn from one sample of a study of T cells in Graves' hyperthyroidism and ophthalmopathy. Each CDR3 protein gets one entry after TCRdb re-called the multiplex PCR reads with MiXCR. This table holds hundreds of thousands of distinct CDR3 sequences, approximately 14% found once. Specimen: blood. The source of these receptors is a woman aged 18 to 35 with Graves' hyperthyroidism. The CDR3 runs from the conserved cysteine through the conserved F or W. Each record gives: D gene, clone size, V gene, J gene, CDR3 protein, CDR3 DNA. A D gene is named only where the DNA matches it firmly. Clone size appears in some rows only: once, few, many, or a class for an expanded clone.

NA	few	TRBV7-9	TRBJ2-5	CASSPVQETQYF	TGTGCCAGCAGCCCCGTCCAAGAGACCCAGTACTTC
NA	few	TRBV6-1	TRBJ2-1	CAAEGQGYEQFF	TGTGCCGCCGAGGGCCAGGGTTATGAGCAGTTCTTC
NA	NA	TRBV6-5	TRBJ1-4	CASSYLFGEKLFF	TGTGCCAGCAGTTACTTATTCGGTGAAAAACTGTTTTTT
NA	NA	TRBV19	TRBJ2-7	CASSAGPTRVYEQYF	TGTGCCAGTAGTGCCGGGCCCACTCGGGTGTACGAGCAGTACTTC
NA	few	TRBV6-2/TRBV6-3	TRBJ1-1	CASSFVLNTEAFF	TGTGCCAGCAGTTTCGTCCTAAACACTGAAGCTTTCTTT
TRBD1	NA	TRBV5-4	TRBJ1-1	CASSWRAGGGNTEAFF	TGTGCCAGCAGCTGGAGGGCAGGGGGGGGGAACACTGAAGCTTTCTTT
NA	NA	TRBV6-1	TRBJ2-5	CASQSAGKETQYF	TGTGCCAGCCAATCGGCAGGGAAAGAGACCCAGTACTTC
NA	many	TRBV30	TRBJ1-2	CAWSEFLVAGNGYTF	TGTGCCTGGTCGGAATTTTTAGTGGCAGGGAACGGCTACACCTTC
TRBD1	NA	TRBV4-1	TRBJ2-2	CASSQTGGTGELFF	TGCGCCAGCAGCCAAACAGGGGGAACCGGGGAGCTGTTTTTT
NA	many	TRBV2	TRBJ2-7	CASRPFRGGLPTYEQYF	TGTGCCAGCAGACCCTTCAGGGGGGGGCTGCCTACCTACGAGCAGTACTTC
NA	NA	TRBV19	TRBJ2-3	CASSMGHGTDTQYF	TGTGCCAGTAGTATGGGACACGGCACAGATACGCAGTATTTT
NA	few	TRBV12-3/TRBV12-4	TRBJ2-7	CASARGYEQYF	TGTGCCAGCGCTCGGGGCTACGAGCAGTACTTC
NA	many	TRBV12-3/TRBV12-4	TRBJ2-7	CASSLGGRKGEQYF	TGTGCCAGCAGTTTAGGAGGAAGAAAGGGCGAGCAGTACTTC
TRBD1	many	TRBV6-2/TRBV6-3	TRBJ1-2	CASSYGGQNYGYTF	TGTGCCAGCAGTTACGGGGGACAGAACTATGGCTACACCTTC
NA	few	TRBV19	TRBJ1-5	CASSNRGTANQPQHF	TGTGCCAGTAGTAACCGCGGGACGGCGAATCAGCCCCAGCATTTT
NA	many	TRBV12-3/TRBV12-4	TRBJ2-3	CASSLGGSTDTQYF	TGTGCCAGCAGCTTAGGTGGAAGCACAGATACGCAGTATTTT
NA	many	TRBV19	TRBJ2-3	CASKGSTDTQYF	TGTGCCAGCAAGGGGAGCACAGATACGCAGTATTTT
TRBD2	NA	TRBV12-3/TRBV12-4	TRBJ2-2	CASSFLLAGAGGELFF	TGTGCCAGCAGTTTCTTGCTAGCGGGAGCGGGCGGGGAGCTGTTTTTT
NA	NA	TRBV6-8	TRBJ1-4	CAISESDTQKLFF	TGTGCCATCAGTGAGTCGGACACCCAAAAACTGTTTTTT
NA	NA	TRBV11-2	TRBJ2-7	CASSFTPLTATYEQYF	TGTGCCAGCAGCTTCACCCCGTTGACAGCCACCTACGAGCAGTACTTC
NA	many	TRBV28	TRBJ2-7	CASRAPISGPTSEQYF	TGTGCCAGCAGGGCCCCGATATCCGGGCCCACCAGCGAGCAGTACTTC
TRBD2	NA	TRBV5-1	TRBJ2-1	CASSLGALAGGYNEQFF	TGCGCCAGCAGCTTGGGGGCTCTAGCGGGGGGTTACAATGAGCAGTTCTTC
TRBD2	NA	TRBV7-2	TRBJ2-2	CASSLKGLARTGELFF	TGTGCCAGCAGCTTAAAGGGACTAGCGAGGACCGGGGAGCTGTTTTTT
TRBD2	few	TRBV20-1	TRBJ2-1	CSALAGTSNEQFF	TGCAGTGCCCTAGCGGGAACATCGAATGAGCAGTTCTTC
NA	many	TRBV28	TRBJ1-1	CASREGGTEAFF	TGTGCCAGCAGGGAGGGGGGAACTGAAGCTTTCTTT
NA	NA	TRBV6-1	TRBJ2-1	CASSPRGDRLNEQFF	TGTGCCAGCAGTCCCAGGGGAGATAGGCTTAATGAGCAGTTCTTC
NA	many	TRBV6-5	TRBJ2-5	CASSYLAQPGFQETQYF	TGTGCCAGCAGTTACCTCGCACAACCGGGATTCCAAGAGACCCAGTACTTC
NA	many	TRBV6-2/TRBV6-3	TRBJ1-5	CASSYPPGGGSGQPQHF	TGTGCCAGCAGTTACCCGCCCGGCGGGGGCTCAGGACAGCCCCAGCATTTT
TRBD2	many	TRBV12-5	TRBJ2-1	CASGRGEGMGRNEQFF	TGTGCTAGTGGCCGGGGGGAGGGAATGGGTCGGAATGAGCAGTTCTTC
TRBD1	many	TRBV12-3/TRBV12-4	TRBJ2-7	CASSLGGTGGDF	TGTGCCAGCAGTTTAGGAGGGACAGGGGGGGACTTC
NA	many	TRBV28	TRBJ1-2	CASSLGNDGYTF	TGTGCCAGCAGTTTAGGTAACGATGGCTACACCTTC
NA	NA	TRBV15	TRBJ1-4	CATSRDFLETGFKLFF	TGTGCCACCAGCAGAGATTTTCTTGAGACAGGTTTTAAACTGTTTTTT
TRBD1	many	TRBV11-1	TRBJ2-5	CASSSGTGGLDRTQYF	TGTGCCAGCAGCTCCGGGACAGGAGGGTTGGATCGGACCCAGTACTTC
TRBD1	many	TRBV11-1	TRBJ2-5	CASSHRDRVVRSQETQYF	TGTGCCAGCAGCCACCGGGACAGGGTAGTTCGGTCCCAAGAGACCCAGTACTTC
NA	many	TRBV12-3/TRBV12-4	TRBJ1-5	CASSLVTQSNQPQHF	TGTGCCAGCAGTTTAGTTACTCAGAGCAATCAGCCCCAGCATTTT
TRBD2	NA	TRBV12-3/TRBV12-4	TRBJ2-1	CASTYSGRSRETQFF	TGTGCCAGCACCTATAGCGGGAGGTCGAGGGAGACCCAGTTCTTC
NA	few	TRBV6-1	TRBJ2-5	CASTSVQETQYF	TGTGCCAGCACGTCAGTCCAAGAGACCCAGTACTTC
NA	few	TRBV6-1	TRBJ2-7	CASSALAGPSSYEQYF	TGTGCCAGCAGTGCCCTAGCAGGGCCAAGCTCCTACGAGCAGTACTTC
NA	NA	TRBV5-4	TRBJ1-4	CASSLGGISTNEKLFF	TGTGCCAGCAGCTTAGGTGGGATTTCAACTAATGAAAAACTGTTTTTT
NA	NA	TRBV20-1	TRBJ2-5	CSARGTFYQETQYF	TGCAGTGCTAGAGGGACTTTTTACCAAGAGACCCAGTACTTC
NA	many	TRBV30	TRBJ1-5	CAGAQGYNQPQHF	TGTGCCGGCGCCCAGGGTTACAATCAGCCCCAGCATTTT
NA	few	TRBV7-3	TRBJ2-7	CASSLNVQTVYEQYF	TGTGCCAGCAGCTTAAATGTCCAAACGGTCTACGAGCAGTACTTC
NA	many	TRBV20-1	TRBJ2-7	CSARSGRVSYEQYF	TGCAGTGCTAGATCCGGTAGGGTCTCCTACGAGCAGTACTTC
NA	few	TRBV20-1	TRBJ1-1	CSARVTKNTEAFF	TGCAGTGCTAGAGTTACGAAGAACACTGAAGCTTTCTTT
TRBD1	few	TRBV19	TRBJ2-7	CASSERTGTYEQYF	TGTGCCAGTAGTGAACGGACAGGCACCTACGAGCAGTACTTC
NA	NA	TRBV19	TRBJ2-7	CASSIVYRGSYEQYF	TGTGCCAGTAGTATCGTTTATCGGGGCTCCTACGAGCAGTACTTC
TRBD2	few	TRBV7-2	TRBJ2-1	CASSLRVLAGVINEQFF	TGTGCCAGCAGCTTAAGGGTCCTAGCGGGAGTTATCAATGAGCAGTTCTTC
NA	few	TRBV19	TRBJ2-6	CASSESGGANVLTF	TGTGCCAGTAGTGAGTCCGGCGGGGCCAACGTCCTGACTTTC
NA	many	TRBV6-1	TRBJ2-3	CASSRLKDGDTQYF	TGTGCCAGCAGTCGACTTAAAGACGGAGATACGCAGTATTTT
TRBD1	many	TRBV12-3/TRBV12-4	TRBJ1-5	CASSLTGDGNQPQHF	TGTGCCAGCAGCCTTACAGGGGACGGCAATCAGCCCCAGCATTTT
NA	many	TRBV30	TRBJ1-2	CAWEAGQTYGYTF	TGTGCCTGGGAAGCCGGGCAGACCTATGGCTACACCTTC
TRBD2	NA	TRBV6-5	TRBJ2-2	CASSYSILAEHPGELFF	TGTGCCAGCAGTTACTCGATACTAGCGGAGCACCCCGGGGAGCTGTTTTTT
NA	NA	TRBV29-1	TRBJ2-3	CSVEMGRTSTDTQYF	TGCAGCGTTGAGATGGGAAGGACTAGCACAGATACGCAGTATTTT
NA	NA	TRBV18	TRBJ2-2	CASSPVYQGTPNTGELFF	TGTGCCAGCTCACCAGTTTATCAGGGGACACCGAACACCGGGGAGCTGTTTTTT
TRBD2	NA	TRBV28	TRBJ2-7	CASSLSNIGLAGVPEQYF	TGTGCCAGCAGTTTATCCAATATCGGACTAGCGGGTGTTCCCGAGCAGTACTTC
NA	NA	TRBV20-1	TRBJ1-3	CSARDVGNTIYF	TGCAGTGCTAGAGATGTGGGAAACACCATATATTTT
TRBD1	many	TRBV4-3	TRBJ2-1	CASSQVSGTGAYNEQFF	TGCGCCAGCAGCCAAGTATCCGGGACAGGGGCCTACAATGAGCAGTTCTTC
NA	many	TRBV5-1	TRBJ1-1	CASSPTLGTMNTEAFF	TGCGCCAGCAGCCCAACACTGGGGACCATGAACACTGAAGCTTTCTTT
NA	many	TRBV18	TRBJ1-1	CASAGQRNTEAFF	TGTGCCAGCGCTGGACAGAGGAACACTGAAGCTTTCTTT